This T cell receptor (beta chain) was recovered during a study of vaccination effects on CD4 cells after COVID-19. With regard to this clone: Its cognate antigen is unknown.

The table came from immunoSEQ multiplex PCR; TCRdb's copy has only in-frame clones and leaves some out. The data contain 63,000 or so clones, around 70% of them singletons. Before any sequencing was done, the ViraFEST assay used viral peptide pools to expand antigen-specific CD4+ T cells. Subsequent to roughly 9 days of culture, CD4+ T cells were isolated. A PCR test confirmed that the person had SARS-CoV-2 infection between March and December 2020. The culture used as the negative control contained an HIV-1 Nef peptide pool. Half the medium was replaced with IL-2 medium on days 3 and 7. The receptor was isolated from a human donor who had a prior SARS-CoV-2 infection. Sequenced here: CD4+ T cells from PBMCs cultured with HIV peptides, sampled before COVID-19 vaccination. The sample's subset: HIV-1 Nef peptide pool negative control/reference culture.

This CDR3 reads CASSFGVSGANVLTF. The CDR3 DNA reads TGTGCCAGCAGTTTCGGGGTCTCTGGGGCCAACGTCCTGACTTTC. The chain joins TRBV5-6 to TRBJ2-6, with D possibly being TRBD2 (5 bases). The germline gives CDR1 SGHDT, CDR2 YYEEEE. This CDR3 has 15 amino acids. Deletions cut 5 bases from V and 0 bases from J, with 9 bases between.